This TCR beta chain is drawn from a study of blood T cells in healthy people across ages. Study overall: About one barcoded beta molecule per two T cells was the capture yield of template switching.

Remarks on this clonotype: The target antigen is unknown.

Primers used in a second PCR of roughly 6 to 12 cycles were a sample-barcoded 5' primer and a J-beta primer mix. TCRdb analysed the 5' RACE reads with MiXCR anew, one entry per CDR3 protein. This sample has 550,000 to 700,000 distinct CDR3 sequences, with approximately 27% found just once. Study results and limitations: One million T cells yielded diversity estimates that were considered underestimates. Roughly linearly, TCR beta diversity per million T cells fell as age increased.

The draw of peripheral blood yielded roughly 10 milliliters from each donor. The clonotype originates from an older woman in good health. Sequenced material: blood.

The CDR3 nucleotides read TGTGCCAGCAGCTTGGAGGGGTTAGGGTCACCCCTCCACTTT. Amino acid sequence: CASSLEGLGSPLHF. The rearrangement joins TRBV7-2 to TRBJ1-6, with TRBD1 as a possible D gene (5 bases). V lost 3 bases, J lost 10 bases, and 13 bases lay in between. The CDR3 has 14 residues. The germline CDR1 and CDR2 sequences are SGHTA and FQGNSA.